Given below is one T cell receptor beta chain in context. With 1 base removed from V and 1 base from J, the gap between germline ends came to 1 base. Germline values: CDR1 SGHTA, CDR2 FQGNSA. The CDR3 is 12 residues long. The data belong to a study of early T cells in non-severe SARS-CoV-2 infection. A single record per CDR3 protein comes from TCRdb applying MiXCR to the 5' RACE reads. The sample carries 45,000 to 55,000 distinct CDR3 sequences, around 6% recorded once. V gene TRBV7-2 combines with J gene TRBJ1-2, with unresolved D. The sequencing here drew on whole blood, taken at baseline. This TCR derives from an adult who was a healthcare worker with PCR-confirmed SARS-CoV-2 infection or an uninfected control (not recorded which). CDR3 nucleotides: TGTGCCAGCAGCTTAGATAACTATGGCTACACCTTC. Encoded protein: CASSLDNYGYTF.